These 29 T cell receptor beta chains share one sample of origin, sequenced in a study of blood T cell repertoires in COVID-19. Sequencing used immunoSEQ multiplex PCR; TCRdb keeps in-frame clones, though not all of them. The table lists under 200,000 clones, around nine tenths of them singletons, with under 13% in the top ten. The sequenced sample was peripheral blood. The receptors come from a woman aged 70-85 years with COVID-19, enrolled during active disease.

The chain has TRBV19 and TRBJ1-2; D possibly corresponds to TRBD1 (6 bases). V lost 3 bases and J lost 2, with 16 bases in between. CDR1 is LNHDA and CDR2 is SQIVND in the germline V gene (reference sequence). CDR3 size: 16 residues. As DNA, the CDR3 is TGTGCCAGTAGTATTAGGGACGGACAGAGGAACTATGGCTACACCTTC. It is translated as CASSIRDGQRNYGYTF.

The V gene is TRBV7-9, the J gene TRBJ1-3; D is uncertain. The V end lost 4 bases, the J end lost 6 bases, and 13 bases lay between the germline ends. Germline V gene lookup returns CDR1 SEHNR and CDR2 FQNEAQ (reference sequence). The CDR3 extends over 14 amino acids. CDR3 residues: CASSSRGEENTIYF. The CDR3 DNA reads TGTGCCAGCAGCTCTCGTGGGGAGGAAAACACCATATATTTT. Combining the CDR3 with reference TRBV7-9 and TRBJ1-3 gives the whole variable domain DTGVSQNPRHKITKRGQNVTFRCDPISEHNRLYWYRQTLGQGPEFLTYFQNEAQLEKSRLLSDRFSAERPKGSFSTLEIQRTEQGDSAMYLCASSSRGEENTIYFGEGSWLTVV.

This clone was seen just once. This CDR3 reads CAISEGGGSYNEQFF. The CDR3 DNA follows: TGTGCCATCAGTGAGGGTGGCGGCTCCTACAATGAGCAGTTCTTC. V gene TRBV10-3 combines with J gene TRBJ2-1; D ambiguous. Trimming pared 2 bases from V and 0 bases from J, leaving 8 bases between. This CDR3 is built from 15 residues. Germline assignment: CDR1 ENHRY and CDR2 SYGVKD.

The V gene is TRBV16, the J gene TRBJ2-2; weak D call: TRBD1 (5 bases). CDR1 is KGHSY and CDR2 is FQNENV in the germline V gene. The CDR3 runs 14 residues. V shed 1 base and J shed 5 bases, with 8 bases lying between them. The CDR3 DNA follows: TGTGCCAGCAGCCAATACCCAGGGACCGGGGAGCTGTTTTTT. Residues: CASSQYPGTGELFF.

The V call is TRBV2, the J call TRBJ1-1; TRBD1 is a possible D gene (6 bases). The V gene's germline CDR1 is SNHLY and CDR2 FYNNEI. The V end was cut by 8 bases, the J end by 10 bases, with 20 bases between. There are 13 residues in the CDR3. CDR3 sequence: CASQTEGGVVAFF. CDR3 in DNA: TGTGCCAGCCAAACCGAAGGGGGGGTGGTAGCTTTCTTT.

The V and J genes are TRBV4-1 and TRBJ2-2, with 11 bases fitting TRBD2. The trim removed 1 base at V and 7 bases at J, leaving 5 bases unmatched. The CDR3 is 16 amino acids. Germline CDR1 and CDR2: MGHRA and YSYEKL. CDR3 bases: TGCGCCAGCAGCCAAGTGGCTAGCGGGGGGATCGGGGAGCTGTTTTTT. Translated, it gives CASSQVASGGIGELFF.

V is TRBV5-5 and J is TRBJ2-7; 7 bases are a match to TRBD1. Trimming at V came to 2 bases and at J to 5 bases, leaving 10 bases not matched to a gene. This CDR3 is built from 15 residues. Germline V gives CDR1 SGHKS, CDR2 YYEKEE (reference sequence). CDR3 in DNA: TGTGCCAGCAGCTTCGGGGACAGAGGGGGCGACGAGCAGTACTTC. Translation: CASSFGDRGGDEQYF.

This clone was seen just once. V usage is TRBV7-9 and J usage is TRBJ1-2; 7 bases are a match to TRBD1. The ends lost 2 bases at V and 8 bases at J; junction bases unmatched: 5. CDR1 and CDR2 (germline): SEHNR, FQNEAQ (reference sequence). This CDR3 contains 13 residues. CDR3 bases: TGTGCCAGCAGCTTAATAGGGGGCGCGGGCTACACCTTC. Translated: CASSLIGGAGYTF.

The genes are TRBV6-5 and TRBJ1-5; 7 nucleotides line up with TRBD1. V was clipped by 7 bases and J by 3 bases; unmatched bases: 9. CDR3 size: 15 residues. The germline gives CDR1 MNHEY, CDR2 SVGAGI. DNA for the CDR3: TGTGCCAGCACCTCTCAGGGGGGCTCCAATCAGCCCCAGCATTTT. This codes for CASTSQGGSNQPQHF.

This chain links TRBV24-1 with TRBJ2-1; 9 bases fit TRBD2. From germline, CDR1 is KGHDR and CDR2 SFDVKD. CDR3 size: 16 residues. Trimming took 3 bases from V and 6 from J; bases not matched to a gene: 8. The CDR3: CATSDPPGLAGNEQFF. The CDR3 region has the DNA TGTGCCACCAGTGATCCTCCGGGACTAGCCGGCAATGAGCAGTTCTTC.

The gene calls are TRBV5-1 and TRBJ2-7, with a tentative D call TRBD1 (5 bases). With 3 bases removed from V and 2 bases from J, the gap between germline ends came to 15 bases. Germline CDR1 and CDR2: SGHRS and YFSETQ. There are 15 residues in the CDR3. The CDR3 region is CASSSLRAGTYEQYF. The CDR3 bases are TGCGCCAGCAGCTCGTTAAGAGCAGGGACCTACGAGCAGTACTTC.

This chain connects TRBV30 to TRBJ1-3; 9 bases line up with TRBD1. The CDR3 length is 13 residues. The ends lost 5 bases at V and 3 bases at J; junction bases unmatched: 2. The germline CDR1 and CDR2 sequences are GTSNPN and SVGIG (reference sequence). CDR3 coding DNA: TGTGCCTGGGGACAGGGGAATGGAAACACCATATATTTT. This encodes CAWGQGNGNTIYF.

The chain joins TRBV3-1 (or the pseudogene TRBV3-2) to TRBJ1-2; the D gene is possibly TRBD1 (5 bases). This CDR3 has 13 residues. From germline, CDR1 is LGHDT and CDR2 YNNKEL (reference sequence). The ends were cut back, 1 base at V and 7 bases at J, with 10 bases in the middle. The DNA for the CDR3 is TGTGCCAGCAGCCAAGTAGGGGTCCGTGGCTACACCTTC. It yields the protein CASSQVGVRGYTF.

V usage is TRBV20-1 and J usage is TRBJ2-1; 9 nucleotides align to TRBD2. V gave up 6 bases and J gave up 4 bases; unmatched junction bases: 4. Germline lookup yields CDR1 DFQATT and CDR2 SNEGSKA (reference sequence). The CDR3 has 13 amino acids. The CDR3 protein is CSASLAGYNEQFF. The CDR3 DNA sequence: TGCAGTGCAAGTCTAGCGGGGTACAATGAGCAGTTCTTC.

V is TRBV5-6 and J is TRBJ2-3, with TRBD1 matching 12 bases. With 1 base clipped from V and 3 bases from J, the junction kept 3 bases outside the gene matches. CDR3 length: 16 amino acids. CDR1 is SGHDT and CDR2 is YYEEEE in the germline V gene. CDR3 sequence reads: CASSLKGQGATDTQYF. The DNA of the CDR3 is TGTGCCAGCAGCTTGAAGGGACAGGGGGCGACAGATACGCAGTATTTT.

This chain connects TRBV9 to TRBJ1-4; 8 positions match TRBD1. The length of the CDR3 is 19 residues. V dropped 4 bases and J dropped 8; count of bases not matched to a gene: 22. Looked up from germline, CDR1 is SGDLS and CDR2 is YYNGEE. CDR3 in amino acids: CASSRPSPGRGRWGEKLFF. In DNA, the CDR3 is TGTGCCAGCAGCCGTCCCTCACCGGGCAGGGGGCGTTGGGGAGAAAAACTGTTTTTT.

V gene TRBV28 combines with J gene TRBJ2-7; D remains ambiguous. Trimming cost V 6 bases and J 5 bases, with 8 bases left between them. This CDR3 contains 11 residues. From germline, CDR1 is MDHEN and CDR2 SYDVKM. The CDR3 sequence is CASRSIHEQYF. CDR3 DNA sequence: TGTGCCAGCAGATCTATACACGAGCAGTACTTC.

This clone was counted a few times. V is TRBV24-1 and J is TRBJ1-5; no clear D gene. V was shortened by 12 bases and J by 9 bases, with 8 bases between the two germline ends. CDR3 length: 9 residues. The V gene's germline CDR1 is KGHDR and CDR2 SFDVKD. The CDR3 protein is CAPHWPQHF. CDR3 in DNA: TGTGCCCCCCATTGGCCCCAGCATTTT.

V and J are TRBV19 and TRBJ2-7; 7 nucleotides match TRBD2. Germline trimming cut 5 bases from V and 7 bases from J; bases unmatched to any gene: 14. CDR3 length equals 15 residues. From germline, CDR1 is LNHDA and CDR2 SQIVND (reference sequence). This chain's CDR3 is CASSVSGGLMTEQYF. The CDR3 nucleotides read TGTGCCAGTAGTGTCTCGGGAGGTCTGATGACTGAGCAGTACTTC.

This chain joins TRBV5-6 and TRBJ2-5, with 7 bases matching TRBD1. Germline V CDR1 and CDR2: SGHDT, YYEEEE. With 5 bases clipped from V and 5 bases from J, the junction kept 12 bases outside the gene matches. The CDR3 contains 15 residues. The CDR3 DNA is TGTGCCAGCAGACAGGCAATTACAGGGGAGGAGACCCAGTACTTC. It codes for CASRQAITGEETQYF.

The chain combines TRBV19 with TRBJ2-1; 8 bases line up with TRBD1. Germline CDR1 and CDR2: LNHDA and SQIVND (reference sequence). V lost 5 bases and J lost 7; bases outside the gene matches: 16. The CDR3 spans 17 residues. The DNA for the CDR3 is TGTGCCAGTAGTCCTGGGGACAGGCAGGGGTTTTCGAATGAGCAGTTCTTC. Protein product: CASSPGDRQGFSNEQFF.

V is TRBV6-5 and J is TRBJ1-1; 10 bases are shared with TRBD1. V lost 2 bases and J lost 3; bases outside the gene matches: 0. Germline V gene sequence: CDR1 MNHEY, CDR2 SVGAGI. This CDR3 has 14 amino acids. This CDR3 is CASSYGQGDTEAFF. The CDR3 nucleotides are TGTGCCAGCAGTTACGGACAGGGGGACACTGAAGCTTTCTTT.

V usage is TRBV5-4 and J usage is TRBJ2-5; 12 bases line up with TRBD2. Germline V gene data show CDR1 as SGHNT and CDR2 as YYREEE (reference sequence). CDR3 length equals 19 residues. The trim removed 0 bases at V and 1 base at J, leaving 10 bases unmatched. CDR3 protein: CASSLGLAGGRGPQETQYF. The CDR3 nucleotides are TGTGCCAGCAGCTTGGGGCTAGCGGGGGGGAGGGGCCCCCAAGAGACCCAGTACTTC.

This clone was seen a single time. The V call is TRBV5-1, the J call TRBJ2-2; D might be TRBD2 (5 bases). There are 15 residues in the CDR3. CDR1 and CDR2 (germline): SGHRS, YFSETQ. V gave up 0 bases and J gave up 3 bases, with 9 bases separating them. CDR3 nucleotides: TGCGCCAGCAGCTTGGGGGTTAGCGACACCGGGGAGCTGTTTTTT. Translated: CASSLGVSDTGELFF.

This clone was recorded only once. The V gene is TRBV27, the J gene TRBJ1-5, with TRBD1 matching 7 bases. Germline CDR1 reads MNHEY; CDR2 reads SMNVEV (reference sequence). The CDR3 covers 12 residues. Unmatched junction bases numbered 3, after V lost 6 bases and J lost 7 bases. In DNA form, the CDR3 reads TGTGCCAGCAGGAACAGGGGACAGCCCCAGCATTTT. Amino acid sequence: CASRNRGQPQHF.

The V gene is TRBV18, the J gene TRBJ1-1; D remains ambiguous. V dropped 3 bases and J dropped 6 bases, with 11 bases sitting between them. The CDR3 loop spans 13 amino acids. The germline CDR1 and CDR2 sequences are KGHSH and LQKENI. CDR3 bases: TGTGCCAGCTCACCCGCCGGGCGGGCTGAAGCTTTCTTT. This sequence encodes CASSPAGRAEAFF.

For the CDR3, the DNA is TGTGCCAGCAGTCCCGTAGGGGGTGAAAAACTGTTTTTT. Translated: CASSPVGGEKLFF. The chain links TRBV28 to TRBJ1-4; maybe TRBD1 (6 bases). The length of the CDR3 is 13 residues. Trimming shortened V by 5 bases and J by 7 bases, and 11 bases separated the two germline ends. In germline, CDR1 is MDHEN, CDR2 SYDVKM.

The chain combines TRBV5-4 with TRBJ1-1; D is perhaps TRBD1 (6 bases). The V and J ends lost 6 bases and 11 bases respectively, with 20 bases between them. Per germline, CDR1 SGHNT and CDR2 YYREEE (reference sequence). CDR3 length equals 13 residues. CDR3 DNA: TGTGCCAGCACCTCCCCCGGACAGTCGAATGCTTTCTTT. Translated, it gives CASTSPGQSNAFF.

For the CDR3, the DNA is TGTGCCATCAGTGATAGGAGGGGGCTTGGCTACACCTTC. The encoded protein is CAISDRRGLGYTF. V is TRBV10-3 and J is TRBJ1-2; TRBD1 matches at 7 bases. The CDR3 runs to 13 residues. Unmatched junction bases numbered 5, after V lost 3 bases and J lost 7 bases. Germline V lookup: CDR1 ENHRY, CDR2 SYGVKD.